These T cell receptor beta chains were read from a single sample in a study of shared clonotypes between healthy human individuals. Clones were sequenced by immunoSEQ multiplex PCR, and TCRdb holds only the in-frame ones, with some missing. Of approximately 2,000,000 clones detected, just over 90% appear once; the ten largest clones hold under 2%. Sequenced material: naive CD8+ T cells from PBMCs. These receptor sequences come from a man between 18 and 35 years old in good health. Some clones in this sample may be carry-over from other donors' samples. Each CDR3 is given with its conserved first and last residue. The order of the fields is D gene, clone size, J gene, V gene, CDR3 protein, CDR3 DNA. D genes are given only for firm matches. Clone size is not always given. Where it is, it says once, few, many or a class for expanded clones.

d_call: TRBD1
clone_size: -
j_call: TRBJ2-6
v_call: TRBV19
cdr3_aa: CASSIRAGGKSGANVLTF
cdr3_nt: TGTGCCAGTAGTATTCGGGCAGGGGGTAAATCTGGGGCCAACGTCCTGACTTTC

d_call: -
clone_size: -
j_call: TRBJ1-3
v_call: TRBV5-7
cdr3_aa: CASSLDNSGNTIYF
cdr3_nt: TGTGCCAGCAGCTTAGACAACTCTGGAAACACCATATATTTT

d_call: TRBD2
clone_size: -
j_call: TRBJ2-1
v_call: TRBV28
cdr3_aa: CASTKPSEGVSGWYNEQFF
cdr3_nt: TGTGCCAGCACCAAACCCTCGGAGGGTGTTAGCGGGTGGTACAATGAGCAGTTCTTC

d_call: -
clone_size: -
j_call: TRBJ1-3
v_call: TRBV30
cdr3_aa: CAWRGNSGNTIYF
cdr3_nt: TGTGCCTGGAGGGGGAACTCTGGAAACACCATATATTTT

d_call: TRBD2
clone_size: -
j_call: TRBJ2-4
v_call: TRBV2
cdr3_aa: CASRPDVLAGLAKNIQYF
cdr3_nt: TGTGCCAGCAGGCCGGACGTTCTAGCGGGGCTAGCCAAAAACATTCAGTACTTC

d_call: TRBD2
clone_size: -
j_call: TRBJ2-1
v_call: TRBV10-2
cdr3_aa: CASSDSVGRRNEQFF
cdr3_nt: TGCGCCAGCAGTGATTCGGTCGGGAGGAGAAATGAGCAGTTCTTC

d_call: TRBD2
clone_size: -
j_call: TRBJ2-2
v_call: TRBV7-9
cdr3_aa: CASSSLSRGGPAGELFF
cdr3_nt: TGTGCCAGCAGCTCCCTCTCGAGGGGAGGGCCCGCCGGGGAGCTGTTTTTT

d_call: TRBD2
clone_size: -
j_call: TRBJ2-2
v_call: TRBV9
cdr3_aa: CASRPGTSRFNTGELFF
cdr3_nt: TGTGCCAGCAGACCCGGGACTAGTAGATTCAACACCGGGGAGCTGTTTTTT

d_call: TRBD2
clone_size: -
j_call: TRBJ2-3
v_call: TRBV9
cdr3_aa: CASSVNGRAADTQYF
cdr3_nt: TGTGCCAGCAGCGTAAACGGGAGGGCGGCAGATACGCAGTATTTT

d_call: -
clone_size: -
j_call: TRBJ1-2
v_call: TRBV28
cdr3_aa: CASSFSMRYSYTF
cdr3_nt: TGTGCCAGCAGTTTTAGTATGAGGTATAGCTACACCTTC

d_call: -
clone_size: -
j_call: TRBJ2-3
v_call: TRBV9
cdr3_aa: CASSLGADTQYF
cdr3_nt: TGTGCCAGCAGCCTGGGGGCAGATACGCAGTATTTT

d_call: -
clone_size: -
j_call: TRBJ2-7
v_call: TRBV14
cdr3_aa: CASSQDPYEQYF
cdr3_nt: TGTGCCAGCAGCCAAGACCCCTACGAGCAGTACTTC

d_call: -
clone_size: -
j_call: TRBJ2-1
v_call: TRBV27
cdr3_aa: CASTTIPNEQFF
cdr3_nt: TGTGCCAGCACCACCATCCCCAATGAGCAGTTCTTC

d_call: TRBD2
clone_size: -
j_call: TRBJ2-7
v_call: TRBV14
cdr3_aa: CASSQGLAGAYEQYF
cdr3_nt: TGTGCCAGCAGCCAAGGACTAGCGGGAGCTTACGAGCAGTACTTC

d_call: -
clone_size: -
j_call: TRBJ2-6
v_call: TRBV19
cdr3_aa: CASSTRDSGANVLTF
cdr3_nt: TGTGCCAGTAGTACGAGGGACTCCGGGGCCAACGTCCTGACTTTC

d_call: -
clone_size: -
j_call: TRBJ2-7
v_call: TRBV27
cdr3_aa: CASSLSWARVDEQYF
cdr3_nt: TGTGCCAGCAGTTTAAGTTGGGCACGAGTCGACGAGCAGTACTTC

d_call: -
clone_size: -
j_call: TRBJ2-1
v_call: TRBV6-5
cdr3_aa: CASSYLPLGAGEQFF
cdr3_nt: TGTGCCAGCAGTTACTTACCCTTAGGGGCGGGTGAGCAGTTCTTC

d_call: -
clone_size: -
j_call: TRBJ1-1
v_call: TRBV27
cdr3_aa: CASSLILGPSSTEAFF
cdr3_nt: TGTGCCAGCAGCTTAATCCTTGGACCTTCGTCGACTGAAGCTTTCTTT

d_call: TRBD2
clone_size: once
j_call: TRBJ2-7
v_call: TRBV28
cdr3_aa: CASSLLGLADYEQYF
cdr3_nt: TGTGCCAGCAGTTTATTGGGACTAGCGGACTACGAGCAGTACTTC

d_call: -
clone_size: -
j_call: TRBJ1-5
v_call: TRBV28
cdr3_aa: CASSLGDSNQPQHF
cdr3_nt: TGTGCCAGCAGTTTGGGGGATAGCAATCAGCCCCAGCATTTT

d_call: -
clone_size: -
j_call: TRBJ1-2
v_call: TRBV28
cdr3_aa: CASSFSSWEGYTF
cdr3_nt: TGTGCCAGCAGTTTTAGCTCTTGGGAAGGCTACACCTTC

d_call: -
clone_size: -
j_call: TRBJ1-1
v_call: TRBV7-8
cdr3_aa: CASSPAGGISTEAFF
cdr3_nt: TGTGCCAGCAGCCCGGCGGGGGGCATCAGCACTGAAGCTTTCTTT

d_call: TRBD1
clone_size: -
j_call: TRBJ2-5
v_call: TRBV27
cdr3_aa: CASSSSGGGETQYF
cdr3_nt: TGTGCCAGCAGTTCATCAGGGGGCGGAGAGACCCAGTACTTC

d_call: TRBD1
clone_size: -
j_call: TRBJ1-1
v_call: TRBV15
cdr3_aa: CATSRGTGMNTEAFF
cdr3_nt: TGTGCCACCAGCAGAGGGACAGGGATGAACACTGAAGCTTTCTTT

d_call: -
clone_size: -
j_call: TRBJ2-7
v_call: TRBV9
cdr3_aa: CASSDSSYEQYF
cdr3_nt: TGTGCCAGCAGCGACTCCTCCTACGAGCAGTACTTC

d_call: -
clone_size: -
j_call: TRBJ2-2
v_call: TRBV6-5
cdr3_aa: CASSYPGGELFF
cdr3_nt: TGTGCCAGCAGTTATCCCGGCGGGGAGCTGTTTTTT

d_call: -
clone_size: -
j_call: TRBJ1-1
v_call: TRBV27
cdr3_aa: CASSLWGSTEAFF
cdr3_nt: TGTGCCAGCAGTTTATGGGGGAGCACTGAAGCTTTCTTT

d_call: TRBD1
clone_size: -
j_call: TRBJ1-2
v_call: TRBV9
cdr3_aa: CASSVAPTGVGYGYTF
cdr3_nt: TGTGCCAGCAGCGTAGCACCAACAGGGGTGGGCTATGGCTACACCTTC

d_call: TRBD1
clone_size: -
j_call: TRBJ2-2
v_call: TRBV5-1
cdr3_aa: CASIQGQGAAGELFF
cdr3_nt: TGCGCCAGCATACAGGGACAGGGGGCCGCCGGGGAGCTGTTTTTT

d_call: -
clone_size: -
j_call: TRBJ1-5
v_call: TRBV28
cdr3_aa: CASSPQGVGNQPQHF
cdr3_nt: TGTGCCAGCAGTCCACAGGGAGTAGGCAATCAGCCCCAGCATTTT

d_call: -
clone_size: -
j_call: TRBJ2-1
v_call: TRBV28
cdr3_aa: CASTWTGLAGDEQFF
cdr3_nt: TGTGCCAGCACTTGGACTGGCCTTGCAGGGGATGAGCAGTTCTTC

d_call: TRBD2
clone_size: -
j_call: TRBJ2-7
v_call: TRBV30
cdr3_aa: CAWSVGAGAYEQYF
cdr3_nt: TGTGCCTGGAGTGTAGGGGCGGGAGCCTACGAGCAGTACTTC

d_call: TRBD2
clone_size: -
j_call: TRBJ2-7
v_call: TRBV19
cdr3_aa: CASTISGRAVEQYF
cdr3_nt: TGTGCCAGTACCATCAGCGGGAGGGCTGTTGAGCAGTACTTC

d_call: -
clone_size: -
j_call: TRBJ1-4
v_call: TRBV7-9
cdr3_aa: CASSPPTGSGGNEKLFF
cdr3_nt: TGTGCCAGCAGCCCCCCGACTGGAAGTGGGGGGAATGAAAAACTGTTTTTT

d_call: -
clone_size: -
j_call: TRBJ2-5
v_call: TRBV21-1
cdr3_aa: CASSKVTERWGGNQETQYF
cdr3_nt: TGTGCCAGCAGCAAAGTCACTGAACGCTGGGGCGGAAACCAAGAGACCCAGTACTTC

d_call: -
clone_size: -
j_call: TRBJ1-1
v_call: TRBV7-9
cdr3_aa: CASSMPRQENTEAFF
cdr3_nt: TGTGCCAGCAGCATGCCGCGACAGGAGAACACTGAAGCTTTCTTT

d_call: -
clone_size: -
j_call: TRBJ1-3
v_call: TRBV5-6
cdr3_aa: CASSGRPLTGNTIYF
cdr3_nt: TGTGCCAGCAGCGGGAGACCATTAACTGGAAACACCATATATTTT

d_call: -
clone_size: -
j_call: TRBJ1-5
v_call: TRBV19
cdr3_aa: CASMGQQGHQPQHF
cdr3_nt: TGTGCCAGTATGGGCCAACAGGGTCATCAGCCCCAGCATTTT

d_call: TRBD2
clone_size: -
j_call: TRBJ2-7
v_call: TRBV11-2
cdr3_aa: CASSSRALAGKGPYEQYF
cdr3_nt: TGTGCCAGCAGCTCCAGGGCCTTAGCGGGCAAAGGGCCCTACGAGCAGTACTTC

d_call: TRBD1
clone_size: -
j_call: TRBJ1-1
v_call: TRBV28
cdr3_aa: CASTWPWTGGKNTEAFF
cdr3_nt: TGTGCCAGCACTTGGCCATGGACAGGCGGAAAGAACACTGAAGCTTTCTTT

d_call: -
clone_size: -
j_call: TRBJ1-5
v_call: TRBV7-9
cdr3_aa: CASSLGSQGHQPQHF
cdr3_nt: TGTGCCAGCAGCTTAGGATCACAGGGACATCAGCCCCAGCATTTT

d_call: -
clone_size: once
j_call: TRBJ2-5
v_call: TRBV27
cdr3_aa: CASSTPLQETQYF
cdr3_nt: TGTGCCAGCAGTACGCCCCTTCAAGAGACCCAGTACTTC

d_call: TRBD2
clone_size: -
j_call: TRBJ2-1
v_call: TRBV29-1
cdr3_aa: CSVSLAGGYNEQFF
cdr3_nt: TGCAGCGTTTCACTAGCGGGAGGTTACAATGAGCAGTTCTTC

d_call: -
clone_size: once
j_call: TRBJ2-4
v_call: TRBV6-6
cdr3_aa: CASSLRYF
cdr3_nt: TGTGCCAGCAGCCTGAGATACTTC

d_call: TRBD2
clone_size: -
j_call: TRBJ2-1
v_call: TRBV9
cdr3_aa: CASSVSGRALNEQFF
cdr3_nt: TGTGCCAGCAGTGTTAGCGGGAGGGCCCTCAATGAGCAGTTCTTC

d_call: -
clone_size: -
j_call: TRBJ2-4
v_call: TRBV28
cdr3_aa: CASSPLRGDIQYF
cdr3_nt: TGTGCCAGCAGTCCTCTGCGGGGAGACATTCAGTACTTC